Below, 21 T cell receptor beta chains from the same sample are listed, as sequenced in a study of blood T cell dynamics during melanoma immunotherapy. Generated by immunoSEQ multiplex PCR, the TCRdb table keeps only in-frame clones and is missing some. There are almost 25,000 clones in the sample; approximately 88% occur only once, and roughly 4.9% lies in the top ten. Time point described: pre-treatment baseline. Here the sequenced sample was blood, taken from a patient treated with checkpoint blockade. Source of these receptors: a human donor with melanoma.

There are a few counts of this clone. The J gene is TRBJ1-5, the V gene TRBV28, with D tentatively TRBD1 (6 bases). V was pared by 8 bases and J by 5 bases, with 13 bases between. CDR3 length equals 13 residues. Germline assignment: CDR1 MDHEN and CDR2 SYDVKM. Here the CDR3 DNA reads TGTGCCAGCGAGGGGGACGATCATCAGCCCCAGCATTTT. As protein: CASEGDDHQPQHF.

The V and J genes are TRBV5-1 and TRBJ1-3; D call uncertain. The length of the CDR3 is 15 residues. The germline CDR1 and CDR2 sequences are SGHRS and YFSETQ. The V gene lost 0 bases and the J gene lost 3 bases, with 10 bases spanning the gap. The CDR3 here is CASSLASGGGNTIYF. CDR3 sequence (DNA): TGCGCCAGCAGCTTGGCCTCGGGTGGTGGAAACACCATATATTTT.

The chain recombines TRBV27 with TRBJ1-2; D may be TRBD1 (6 bases). Between the trimmed V and J ends, which lost 5 bases and 2 bases, there was a span of 9 bases. The CDR3 is 13 residues long. Germline CDR1 MNHEY, CDR2 SMNVEV (reference sequence). The CDR3 loop reads CASSPTGNYGYTF. For the CDR3, the DNA is TGTGCCAGCAGTCCGACAGGCAACTATGGCTACACCTTC.

The genes are TRBV19 and TRBJ2-1; 8 nucleotides match TRBD1. Germline V gives CDR1 LNHDA, CDR2 SQIVND (reference sequence). This CDR3 comprises 16 residues. The V and J ends lost 2 bases and 9 bases, in that order; junction bases with no gene match: 12. CDR3 nucleotides: TGTGCCAGTAGTATACTGGGACAGGCTTTACATGGTGAGCAGTTCTTC. Protein product: CASSILGQALHGEQFF.

The chain employs TRBV4-2 and TRBJ2-1; TRBD2 agrees at 9 bases. Per the germline V gene, CDR1 is LGHNA and CDR2 is YNFKEQ. V was pared by 2 bases and J by 5 bases, with 1 base of the junction left unmatched. The CDR3 has 14 amino acids. The CDR3 bases are TGTGCCAGCAGCCAAAGGACTAGCGACAATGAGCAGTTCTTC. Encoded protein: CASSQRTSDNEQFF.

This clone was recorded once. The chain employs TRBV6-5 and TRBJ2-3; TRBD1 matches at 7 bases. With V trimmed by 6 bases and J by 5 bases, 8 bases remained unmatched. Germline lookup yields CDR1 MNHEY and CDR2 SVGAGI. CDR3 size: 14 residues. The CDR3 protein is CASSRGQAIDTQYF. CDR3 sequence (DNA): TGTGCCAGCAGCCGAGGACAGGCGATAGATACGCAGTATTTT.

The J gene is TRBJ2-7, the V gene TRBV13; D remains unclear. CDR1 and CDR2 (germline): PRHDT, FYEKMQ (reference sequence). The CDR3 length is 12 residues. The V gene lost 4 bases and the J gene lost 4 bases, with 8 bases spanning the gap. This chain's CDR3 is CASSSRMYEQYF. DNA for the CDR3: TGTGCCAGCAGCTCTCGGATGTACGAGCAGTACTTC.

V usage is TRBV7-3 and J usage is TRBJ2-2; tentatively, D is TRBD1 (6 bases). Trimming cost V 2 bases and J 0 bases, with 7 bases left between them. CDR1 and CDR2 (germline): SGHTA, FQGTGA. CDR3 length: 15 amino acids. CDR3 nucleotide sequence: TGTGCCAGCAGCTTAGCAGGGGCGAACACCGGGGAGCTGTTTTTT. This sequence encodes CASSLAGANTGELFF.

This clone turned up a few times. This chain links TRBV25-1 with TRBJ1-2, with 12 bases fitting TRBD1. CDR1 is MGHDK, CDR2 SYGVNS, per germline. Trimming removed 2 bases from V and 6 bases from J; junction bases left unmatched: 7. The CDR3 length is 16 residues. Here the CDR3 reads CASSEGGTGGLDGYTF. Here the CDR3 DNA reads TGTGCCAGCAGTGAAGGGGGGACAGGGGGCCTGGATGGCTACACCTTC.

V gene TRBV28 combines with J gene TRBJ1-6; D is unresolved. The germline V gene encodes CDR1 MDHEN and CDR2 SYDVKM. CDR3 size: 17 residues. The V end lost 5 bases, the J end lost 2 bases, and 16 bases lay between the germline ends. CDR3 loop: CASSPTGGLAYNSPLHF. The CDR3 nucleotides read TGTGCCAGCAGTCCCACGGGAGGGCTTGCCTATAATTCACCCCTCCACTTT.

V is TRBV2 and J is TRBJ1-4; weak D call: TRBD1 (6 bases). The V end was cut by 8 bases, the J end by 7 bases, with 11 bases between. Per germline, CDR1 SNHLY and CDR2 FYNNEI. CDR3 length: 12 residues. DNA for the CDR3: TGTGCCAGCTGGCAGGGGTTTGAAAAACTGTTTTTT. Amino acids: CASWQGFEKLFF.

V usage is TRBV29-1 and J usage is TRBJ1-1; perhaps TRBD1 as D (5 bases). Germline lookup yields CDR1 SQVTM and CDR2 ANQGSEA. This CDR3 comprises 16 residues. V shed 4 bases and J shed 3 bases, with 21 bases lying between them. This CDR3 reads CSVGWGWGATDTEAFF. CDR3 coding DNA: TGCAGCGTTGGATGGGGGTGGGGCGCAACGGACACTGAAGCTTTCTTT.

The rearrangement links TRBV6-1 to TRBJ2-1, with D uncertain. CDR3 size: 13 residues. V was cut by 7 bases and J by 7 bases, with 14 bases left in between. Germline CDR1 and CDR2: MNHNS and SASEGT. DNA of the CDR3: TGTGCCAGCACCAACCGAGGAGCGAATGAGCAGTTCTTC. It codes for CASTNRGANEQFF.

V gene TRBV4-1 combines with J gene TRBJ2-5, with TRBD1 identical over 8 bases. Germline CDR1 MGHRA, CDR2 YSYEKL. J was trimmed by 7 bases and V by 0 bases; bases with no gene match: 10. This CDR3 is 16 amino acids long. Written as DNA, the CDR3 is TGCGCCAGCAGCCAAGATGGCGGACAGGGCGGCGGGACCCAGTACTTC. This translates into CASSQDGGQGGGTQYF.

J is TRBJ2-7 and V is TRBV28; D may be TRBD1 (5 bases). The V gene lost 6 bases and the J gene lost 0 bases, with 12 bases spanning the gap. Germline loops: CDR1 MDHEN, CDR2 SYDVKM. The CDR3 length is 14 residues. CDR3 amino acids: CASRRQGISYEQYF. Written as DNA, the CDR3 is TGTGCCAGCAGAAGGCAGGGTATCTCCTACGAGCAGTACTTC. Variable domain in full (rest from reference TRBV28 and TRBJ2-7): DVKVTQSSRYLVKRTGEKVFLECVQDMDHENMFWYRQDPGLGLRLIYFSYDVKMKEKGDIPEGYSVSREKKERFSLILESASTNQTSMYLCASRRQGISYEQYFGPGTRLTVT.

In this sample, this clone turned up once. V gene TRBV28 combines with J gene TRBJ1-5; possibly TRBD1 for D (5 bases). With 7 bases removed from V and 7 bases from J, the gap between germline ends came to 11 bases. This CDR3 is 12 amino acids long. Per the germline V gene, CDR1 is MDHEN and CDR2 is SYDVKM. The CDR3 here is CASTRDLQPQHF. In DNA, the CDR3 is TGTGCCAGCACTAGGGACTTACAGCCCCAGCATTTT.

The chain uses TRBV5-4 and TRBJ1-1; maybe TRBD1 (6 bases). The CDR3 spans 15 residues. The V gene's germline CDR1 is SGHNT and CDR2 YYREEE (reference sequence). Trimming pared 4 bases from V and 1 base from J, leaving 14 bases between. In nucleotides, the CDR3 is TGTGCCAGCAGCCCGTTACCGACAGGGAACACTGAAGCTTTCTTT. The encoded protein is CASSPLPTGNTEAFF.

V gene TRBV7-6 combines with J gene TRBJ1-3; no clear D gene. The ends were cut back, 5 bases at V and 3 bases at J, with 14 bases in the middle. Germline CDR1 reads SGHVS; CDR2 reads FNYEAQ. This CDR3 has 15 amino acids. CDR3 region: CASSSPPSGGNTIYF. In DNA form, the CDR3 reads TGTGCCAGCAGCAGCCCCCCCTCCGGTGGAAACACCATATATTTT.

The chain joins TRBV6-6 to TRBJ2-5, with 9 bases that match TRBD1. Losses at the gene ends were 6 bases for V and 4 bases for J; bases not matched to a gene: 6. Germline CDR1 is MNHNY and CDR2 is SVGAGI (reference sequence). The CDR3 runs to 14 residues. The DNA for the CDR3 is TGTGCCAGCAGACGGGACAGGGTATTAGAGACCCAGTACTTC. Amino acids: CASRRDRVLETQYF.

The V call is TRBV7-9, the J call TRBJ2-7; the D is unclear. Germline CDR1 SEHNR, CDR2 FQNEAQ (reference sequence). The V end was cut by 4 bases, the J end by 5 bases, with 9 bases between. The CDR3 loop spans 12 amino acids. For the CDR3, the DNA is TGTGCCAGCAGCTCCCGGTGGGACGAGCAGTACTTC. Amino acids: CASSSRWDEQYF.

The V call is TRBV27, the J call TRBJ2-5; either TRBD1 or TRBD2 may supply D (6 bases each). The J call may be faulty, since TRBJ2-7 better matches the DNA end. CDR1 and CDR2 from the germline V gene are MNHEY and SMNVEV (reference sequence). The CDR3 is 15 amino acids. The CDR3 spells CASSLRGDFPYEQYF. The DNA of the CDR3 is TGTGCCAGCAGTTTAAGGGGGGACTTCCCCTACGAGCAGTACTTC.